The present T cell receptor beta chain was sequenced within a study of blood T cell repertoires in COVID-19. Study overall: The United States, Italy and Spain were the sources of the acute and convalescent COVID-19 samples. Nucleic acid was either cDNA or gDNA, and it came from T cells, B-cell-depleted T cells, or PBMCs.

Germline CDR1 and CDR2: MNHEY and SVGAGI. The V end was cut by 2 bases, the J end by 5 bases, with 12 bases between. The CDR3 consists of 14 residues. As processed by the authors: Using reference gene primer amplification, nucleated cell counts were estimated. The table came from immunoSEQ multiplex PCR; TCRdb's copy has only in-frame clones and leaves some out. Clone size and V and J calls were adopted from that table, with D and trimming inferred from the DNA. The sample lists approximately 190,000 clones, 70% to 85% occurring once. The rearrangement uses TRBV6-5 and TRBJ2-5; no definite D call. The sequenced material came from peripheral blood. The clonotype comes from a human donor with acute or convalescent COVID-19. The donor label of this sample is uncertain. The chain's CDR3 is CASSYSAYSETQYF. The CDR3 DNA reads as TGTGCCAGCAGTTACAGCGCGTATTCGGAGACCCAGTACTTC.